Following are 11 T cell receptor beta chains from one sample sequenced in a study of blood T cell repertoires in COVID-19. Clones were read by immunoSEQ multiplex PCR, and TCRdb kept only the in-frame ones, dropping some. The profile shows about 150,000 clones, approximately 80% of them singletons. Material: PBMCs or T cells enriched from blood (not recorded which). The receptors derive from a woman aged 45-59 years who had recovered from COVID-19.

This clone has just a few counts. DNA for the CDR3: TGTGCCAGCAGTTGGGGGCCCAAGAATGAAAAACTGTTTTTT. Its protein is CASSWGPKNEKLFF. The rearrangement joins TRBV28 to TRBJ1-4, with a tentative D call TRBD1 (6 bases). Trimming cost V 4 bases and J 5 bases, with 11 bases left between them. This CDR3 is 14 amino acids long. The germline gives CDR1 MDHEN, CDR2 SYDVKM.

The chain combines TRBV6-5 with TRBJ2-1; D remains unclear. Germline lookup yields CDR1 MNHEY and CDR2 SVGAGI. This CDR3 comprises 12 residues. Trimming removed 7 bases from V and 6 bases from J, with 10 bases in between. CDR3 residues: CASTGLVNEQFF. The CDR3, as DNA: TGTGCCAGCACTGGCCTAGTCAATGAGCAGTTCTTC.

This sequence joins TRBV28 and TRBJ2-7; TRBD1 matches 9 bases. Germline loops: CDR1 MDHEN, CDR2 SYDVKM. The CDR3 contains 15 residues. V gave up 5 bases and J gave up 6 bases; unmatched junction bases: 11. The CDR3 nucleotides read TGTGCCAGCAGTATTCCGGGACAGGGTACATCCGAGCAGTACTTC. This gives the protein CASSIPGQGTSEQYF.

The CDR3 nucleotides are TGTGCCAGCAGCGTAGGACAAAACAATGAGCAGTTCTTC. Translated, it gives CASSVGQNNEQFF. This chain links TRBV9 with TRBJ2-1; D unclear. There are 13 residues in the CDR3. CDR1 is SGDLS, CDR2 YYNGEE, per germline. Trimming shortened V by 0 bases and J by 5 bases, and 6 bases separated the two germline ends.

The count of this clone is one. J is TRBJ2-7 and V is TRBV6-5; 11 nucleotides agree with TRBD1. Germline CDR1 MNHEY, CDR2 SVGAGI. V lost 5 bases and J lost 6; bases outside the gene matches: 6. The CDR3 extends over 14 amino acids. The CDR3 reads CASSTRTGGFEQYF. As DNA, the CDR3 is TGTGCCAGCAGTACTCGGACAGGGGGCTTCGAGCAGTACTTC.

This chain uses TRBV5-1 with TRBJ1-4; D may be TRBD1 (6 bases). This CDR3 spans 14 amino acids. Trimming shortened V by 4 bases and J by 3 bases, and 10 bases separated the two germline ends. Looked up from germline, CDR1 is SGHRS and CDR2 is YFSETQ. The CDR3 DNA follows: TGCGCCAGCAGCATAGGACAGTCTAATGAAAAACTGTTTTTT. Encoded protein: CASSIGQSNEKLFF.

J is TRBJ2-5 and V is TRBV7-9, with D perhaps matching TRBD2 (6 bases). This CDR3 region has 14 residues. Trimming cost V 5 bases and J 5 bases, with 15 bases left between them. CDR1 is SEHNR, CDR2 FQNEAQ, per germline (reference sequence). The CDR3 nucleotides are TGTGCCAGCAGCCCCCTTACCGGGGGTGAGACCCAGTACTTC. Translation: CASSPLTGGETQYF.

This chain links TRBV24-1 with TRBJ2-1; 8 nucleotides line up with TRBD2. The CDR3 extends over 14 amino acids. Germline V gives CDR1 KGHDR, CDR2 SFDVKD. The trim removed 9 bases at V and 5 bases at J, leaving 8 bases unmatched. CDR3 nucleotide sequence: TGTGCCACCCAAGCGGGAGAGGGGCACAATGAGCAGTTCTTC. Translation: CATQAGEGHNEQFF.

J is TRBJ2-3 and V is TRBV29-1, with TRBD2 matching over 15 bases. V shed 3 bases and J 6 bases; nucleotides not matched to a gene: 4. Germline values: CDR1 SQVTM, CDR2 ANQGSEA. The CDR3 totals 15 residues. The CDR3 loop is CSVDGGTSGRDTQYF. The CDR3 DNA follows: TGCAGCGTTGATGGAGGGACTAGCGGGAGGGATACGCAGTATTTT.

The chain couples TRBV28 to TRBJ2-7, with a possible D match to TRBD1 (6 bases). The CDR3 contains 16 residues. Germline CDR1 MDHEN, CDR2 SYDVKM. The V end was cut by 4 bases, the J end by 2 bases, with 18 bases between. The CDR3 is CASSSPTTGSTYEQYF. The CDR3 nucleotides read TGTGCCAGCAGTTCCCCTACGACAGGTTCAACCTACGAGCAGTACTTC.

The V call is TRBV6-2 or TRBV6-3, the J call TRBJ2-7; 9 bases match TRBD1. J was trimmed by 5 bases and V by 5 bases; bases with no gene match: 4. Germline CDR1 reads MNHEY; CDR2 reads SVGEGT. This CDR3 contains 13 residues. CDR3 nucleotide sequence: TGTGCCAGCAGTACAGGGGGCGTCGACGAGCAGTACTTC. Encoded protein: CASSTGGVDEQYF.